This entry features one T cell receptor (beta chain) sequence. Assay: immunoSEQ multiplex PCR; the TCRdb copy retains only in-frame clones and omits some. The sample holds approximately 52,000 clones, roughly 90% seen once. This sample is drawn from a study of control samples from healthy donors and cancer patients. J gave up 4 bases and V 5 bases, and 22 bases lay outside the gene matches. CDR3 length: 20 residues. Germline V gene sequence: CDR1 MNHEY, CDR2 SVGEGT. This chain joins TRBV6-2 or TRBV6-3 and TRBJ2-1; TRBD2 matches 8 bases. The TCR sequence derives from a man in his sixties with head and neck cancer. Sequenced input: PBMCs. DNA for the CDR3: TGTGCCAGCAGTCCGGGACTTTCTACAACTTGGGTAGCGGGATACAATGAGCAGTTCTTC. This translates into CASSPGLSTTWVAGYNEQFF.